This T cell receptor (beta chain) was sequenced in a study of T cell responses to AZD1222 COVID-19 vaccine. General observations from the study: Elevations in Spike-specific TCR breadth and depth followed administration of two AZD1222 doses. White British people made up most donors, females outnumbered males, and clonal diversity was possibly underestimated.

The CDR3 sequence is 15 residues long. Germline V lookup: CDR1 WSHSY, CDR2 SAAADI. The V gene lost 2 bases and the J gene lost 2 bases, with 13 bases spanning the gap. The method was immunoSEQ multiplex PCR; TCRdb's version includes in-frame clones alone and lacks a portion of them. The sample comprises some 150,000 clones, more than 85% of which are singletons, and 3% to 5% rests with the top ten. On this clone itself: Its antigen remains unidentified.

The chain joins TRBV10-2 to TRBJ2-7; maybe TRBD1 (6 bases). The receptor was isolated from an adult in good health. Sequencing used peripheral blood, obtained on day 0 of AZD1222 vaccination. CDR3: CASSEMQGRPYEQYF. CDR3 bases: TGCGCCAGCAGTGAGATGCAGGGGCGACCCTACGAGCAGTACTTC.